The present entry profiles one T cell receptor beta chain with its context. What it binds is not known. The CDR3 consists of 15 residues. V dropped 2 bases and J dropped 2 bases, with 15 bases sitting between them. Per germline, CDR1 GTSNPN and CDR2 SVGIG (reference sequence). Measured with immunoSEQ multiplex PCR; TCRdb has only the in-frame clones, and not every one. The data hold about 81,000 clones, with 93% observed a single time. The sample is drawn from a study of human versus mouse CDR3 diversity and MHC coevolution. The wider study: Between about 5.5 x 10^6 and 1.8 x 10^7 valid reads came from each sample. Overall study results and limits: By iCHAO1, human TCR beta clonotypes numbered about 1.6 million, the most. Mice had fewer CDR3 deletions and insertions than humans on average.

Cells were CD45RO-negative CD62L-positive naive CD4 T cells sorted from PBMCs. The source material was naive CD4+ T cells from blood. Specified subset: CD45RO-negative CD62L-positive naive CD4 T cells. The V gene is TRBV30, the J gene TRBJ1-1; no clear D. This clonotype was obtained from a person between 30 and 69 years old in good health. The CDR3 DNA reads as TGTGCCTGGAGTTCGGGAGGAGTGGGAAACACTGAAGCTTTCTTT. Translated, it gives CAWSSGGVGNTEAFF.